Included here is one TCR beta chain sequence, with context. The antigen is not known. Clones were sequenced by immunoSEQ multiplex PCR, and TCRdb holds only the in-frame ones, with some missing. The repertoire includes about 94,000 clones, 85% of them detected once, and roughly 4.7% sits in the top ten. The sample comes from a study of T cell responses to AZD1222 COVID-19 vaccine. Overall study results and limits: The repertoires were collected only after the peak T cell response. Increased Spike-specific TCR breadth and depth were observed after two AZD1222 doses. Across the whole spike, CD4 TCRs peaked at regions 160-218 and 743-854. Clonal diversity was possibly underestimated, and white British individuals and females predominated among donors.

The germline V and J ends were trimmed by 4 bases and 4 bases, with 19 bases remaining between them. The CDR3 consists of 17 residues. The V gene's germline CDR1 is SGHVS and CDR2 FQNEAQ. This chain connects TRBV7-8 to TRBJ2-2; no definite D call. The clonotype was recovered from an adult who received the AZD1222 COVID-19 vaccine. The sample in question was peripheral blood, obtained 28 days after the second AZD1222 dose. The CDR3 protein is CASSSTSGSVVTGELFF. In DNA, the CDR3 is TGTGCCAGCAGCTCGACGTCAGGTTCCGTCGTCACCGGGGAGCTGTTTTTT.